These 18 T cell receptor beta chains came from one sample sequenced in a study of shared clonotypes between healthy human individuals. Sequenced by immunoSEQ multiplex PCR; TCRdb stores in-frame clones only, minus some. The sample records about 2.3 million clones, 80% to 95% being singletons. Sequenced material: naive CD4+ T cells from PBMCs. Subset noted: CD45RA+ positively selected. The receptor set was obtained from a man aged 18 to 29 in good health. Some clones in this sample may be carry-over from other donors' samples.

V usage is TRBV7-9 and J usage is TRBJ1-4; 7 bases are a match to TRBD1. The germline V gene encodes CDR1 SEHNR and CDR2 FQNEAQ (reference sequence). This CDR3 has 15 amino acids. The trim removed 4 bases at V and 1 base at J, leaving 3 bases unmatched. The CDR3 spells CASSSQGGTNEKLFF. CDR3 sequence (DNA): TGTGCCAGCAGCTCCCAGGGGGGAACTAATGAAAAACTGTTTTTT.

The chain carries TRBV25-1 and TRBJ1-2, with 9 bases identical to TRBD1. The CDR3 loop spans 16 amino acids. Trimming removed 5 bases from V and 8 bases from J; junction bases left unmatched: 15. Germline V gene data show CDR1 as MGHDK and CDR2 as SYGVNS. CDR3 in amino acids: CASSPRGWDRARGYTF. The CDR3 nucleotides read TGTGCCAGCAGTCCCCGGGGGTGGGACAGGGCGAGGGGCTACACCTTC.

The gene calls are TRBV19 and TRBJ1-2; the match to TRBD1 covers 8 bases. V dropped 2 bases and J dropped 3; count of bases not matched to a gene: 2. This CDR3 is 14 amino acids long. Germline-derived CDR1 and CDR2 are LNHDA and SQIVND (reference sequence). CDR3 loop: CASSIQTGDYGYTF. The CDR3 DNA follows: TGTGCCAGTAGTATACAGACAGGGGACTATGGCTACACCTTC.

The CDR3 sequence: CASRNRKAFF. For the CDR3, the DNA is TGCGCCAGCAGAAATCGCAAAGCTTTCTTT. The V gene is TRBV5-1, the J gene TRBJ1-1, with no clear D. CDR1 is SGHRS, CDR2 YFSETQ, per germline. The V gene lost 5 bases and the J gene lost 9 bases, with 8 bases spanning the gap. This CDR3 is built from 10 residues.

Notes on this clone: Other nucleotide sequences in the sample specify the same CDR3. The CDR3 is CASSSRTGSTDTQYF. The DNA of the CDR3 is TGTGCCAGCAGCTCCAGGACAGGGTCAACAGATACGCAGTATTTT. The chain is built from TRBV7-9 and TRBJ2-3, with 8 bases lining up with TRBD1. With 4 bases clipped from V and 3 bases from J, the junction kept 6 bases outside the gene matches. CDR1 and CDR2 from the germline V gene are SEHNR and FQNEAQ (reference sequence). This CDR3 has 15 amino acids.

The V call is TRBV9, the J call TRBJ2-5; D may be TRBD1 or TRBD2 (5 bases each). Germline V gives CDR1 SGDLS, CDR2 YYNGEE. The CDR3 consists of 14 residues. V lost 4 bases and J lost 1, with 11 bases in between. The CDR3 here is CASSPGQIQETQYF. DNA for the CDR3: TGTGCCAGCAGCCCGGGGCAGATCCAAGAGACCCAGTACTTC. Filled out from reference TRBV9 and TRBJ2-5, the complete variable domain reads DSGVTQTPKHLITATGQRVTLRCSPRSGDLSVYWYQQSLDQGLQFLIQYYNGEERAKGNILERFSAQQFPDLHSELNLSSLELGDSALYFCASSPGQIQETQYFGPGTRLLVL.

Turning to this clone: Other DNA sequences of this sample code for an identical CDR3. CDR3 sequence (DNA): TGCGCCAGCAGCGGCCAGACACCCTACGAGCAGTACTTC. Protein product: CASSGQTPYEQYF. The chain is built from TRBV5-1 and TRBJ2-7; D is ambiguous. The CDR3 has 13 residues. Germline CDR1 is SGHRS and CDR2 is YFSETQ. V dropped 4 bases and J dropped 2 bases, with 10 bases sitting between them.

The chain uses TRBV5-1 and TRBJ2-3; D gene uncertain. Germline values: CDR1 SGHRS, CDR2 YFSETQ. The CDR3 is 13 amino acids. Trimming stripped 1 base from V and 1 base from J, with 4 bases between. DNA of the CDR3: TGCGCCAGCAGCTTGTTAGGCACAGATACGCAGTATTTT. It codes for CASSLLGTDTQYF.

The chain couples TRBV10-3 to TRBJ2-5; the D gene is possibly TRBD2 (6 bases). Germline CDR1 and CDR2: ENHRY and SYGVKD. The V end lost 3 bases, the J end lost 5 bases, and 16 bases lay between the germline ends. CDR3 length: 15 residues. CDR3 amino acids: CAISDLPGAAETQYF. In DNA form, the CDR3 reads TGTGCCATCAGTGACCTTCCGGGAGCTGCGGAGACCCAGTACTTC.

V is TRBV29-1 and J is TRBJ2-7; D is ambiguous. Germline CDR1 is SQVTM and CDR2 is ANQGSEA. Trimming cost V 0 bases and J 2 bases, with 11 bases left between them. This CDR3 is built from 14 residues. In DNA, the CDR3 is TGCAGCGTTGAAGATCTGGCAGCGCCCTACGAGCAGTACTTC. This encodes CSVEDLAAPYEQYF.

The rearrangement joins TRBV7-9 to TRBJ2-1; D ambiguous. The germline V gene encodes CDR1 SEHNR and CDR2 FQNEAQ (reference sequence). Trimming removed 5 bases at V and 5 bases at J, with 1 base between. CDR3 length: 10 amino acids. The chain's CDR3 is CASSHNEQFF. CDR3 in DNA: TGTGCCAGCAGCCACAATGAGCAGTTCTTC.

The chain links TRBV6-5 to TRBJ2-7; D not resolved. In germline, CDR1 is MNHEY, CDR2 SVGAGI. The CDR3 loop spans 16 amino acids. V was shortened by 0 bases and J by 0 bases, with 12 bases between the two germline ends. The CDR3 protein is CASSYSAAAHSYEQYF. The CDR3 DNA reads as TGTGCCAGCAGTTACTCGGCAGCTGCTCACTCCTACGAGCAGTACTTC.

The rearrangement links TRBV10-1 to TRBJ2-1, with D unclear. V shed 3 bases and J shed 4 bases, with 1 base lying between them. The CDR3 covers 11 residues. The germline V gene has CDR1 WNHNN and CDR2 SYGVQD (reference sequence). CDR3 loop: CASSEYNEQFF. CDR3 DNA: TGCGCCAGCAGTGAATACAATGAGCAGTTCTTC.

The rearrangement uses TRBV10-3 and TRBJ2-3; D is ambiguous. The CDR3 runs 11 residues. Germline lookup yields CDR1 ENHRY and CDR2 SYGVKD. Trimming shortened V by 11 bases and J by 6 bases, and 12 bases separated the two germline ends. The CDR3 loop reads CALIVGDTQYF. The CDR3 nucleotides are TGTGCCCTGATAGTGGGCGATACGCAGTATTTT.

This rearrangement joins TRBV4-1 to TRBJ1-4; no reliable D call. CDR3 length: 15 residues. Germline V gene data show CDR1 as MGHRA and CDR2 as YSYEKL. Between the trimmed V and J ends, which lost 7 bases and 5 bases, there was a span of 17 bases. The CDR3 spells CASKQTGLSNEKLFF. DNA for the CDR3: TGCGCCAGCAAACAGACCGGTCTCTCGAATGAAAAACTGTTTTTT.

The CDR3 DNA sequence: TGTGCCAGCAGTTCCCCCGGGGGGGTAGTGGAGACCCAGTACTTC. The encoded protein is CASSSPGGVVETQYF. This chain connects TRBV28 to TRBJ2-5, with 8 nucleotides matching TRBD2. Trimming took 4 bases from V and 5 from J; bases not matched to a gene: 9. Germline CDR1 is MDHEN and CDR2 is SYDVKM. The CDR3 is 15 residues long.

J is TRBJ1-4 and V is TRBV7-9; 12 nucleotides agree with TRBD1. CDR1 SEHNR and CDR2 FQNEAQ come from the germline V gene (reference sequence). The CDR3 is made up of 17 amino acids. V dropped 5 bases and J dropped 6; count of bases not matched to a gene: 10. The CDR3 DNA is TGTGCCAGCAGCCCCCGGGACAGGGGGCGCTTGGATGAAAAACTGTTTTTT. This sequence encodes CASSPRDRGRLDEKLFF.

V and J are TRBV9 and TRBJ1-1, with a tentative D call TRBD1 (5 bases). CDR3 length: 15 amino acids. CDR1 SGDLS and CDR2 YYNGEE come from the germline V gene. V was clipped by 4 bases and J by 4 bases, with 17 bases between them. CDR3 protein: CASSPLGAGGTEAFF. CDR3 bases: TGTGCCAGCAGCCCTCTAGGGGCGGGAGGCACTGAAGCTTTCTTT.